This TCR beta chain is from a study of blood T cell repertoires in COVID-19 (dated by TCRdb to 2018 to 2021). With regard to the full study: Collaborator samples came from the United States, Italy and Spain and covered acute and convalescent phases of COVID-19. Sample metadata almost always included a de-identified subject ID, COVID-19 status, age in years and sex. The material from the prospective study consisted of cDNA or gDNA derived from T cells, B-cell-depleted T cells, or PBMCs. The repertoires were released in a freely available public database meant as a resource for research on the immune response to SARS-CoV-2. The samples were drawn from two sources: the first 160 participants of the ongoing ImmuneRACE study, and 1,200 or so subjects contributed by 6 global collaborators. Deeply sampled blood TCRbeta repertoires from subjects exposed to, actively infected with, or recovered from COVID-19 were included in the dataset. Where HLA class I and class II types were available, the types were taken from metadata supplied by the sample provider, not from assay-based typing.

The study at large found these results: The amount of clinical and demographic metadata varied by source and participant and was provided uncurated.

As encoded in the germline V gene (reference sequence), CDR1 is MNHEY while CDR2 is SMNVEV. After removal of 6 bases from V and 3 bases from J, the junction retains 15 bases not matched to a gene. Spanning cysteine to phenylalanine, the CDR3 consists of 18 amino acids. The retained sequence is limited to the CDR3, 54 bases, with the frame set at the first base. Notes on this clone: Its antigen remains undetermined. No much larger clonotype is one base removed from it; base qualities were not supplied.

Whole blood was collected in K2EDTA tubes by collaborating institutions according to the institutions' own protocols. Collaborator samples were shipped for TCRbeta analysis as frozen whole blood, isolated PBMCs, or DNA extracted from either sample type. TCRbeta CDR3 regions were amplified from genomic DNA using the immunoSEQ Assay, a bias-controlled multiplex PCR. Per the original workflow: Within the assay, amplification of reference gene primers was used to estimate how many nucleated cells each sample contained. Sequence reads were collapsed and filtered to measure the absolute abundance of every unique TCRbeta CDR3 rearrangement. Productive Simpson clonality was computed per sample as the square root of Simpson's diversity index over productive rearrangements. TCRdb's version of the immuneACCESS table is confined to in-frame rearrangements and falls short of the full clone set. An unresolved V gene accounts for under half of the shortfall where checked; the remainder is of unknown origin. D and trimming come from the DNA, and the V and J calls and clone size come from that table. In this sample the table shows more than 95,000 clones, roughly four fifths of which occur a single time. In total, the top ten clones hold around 7.6% of the sample.

Sequenced: peripheral blood. The origin of this receptor is a man in his 70s with active or convalescent COVID-19. The rearrangement joined TRBV27 to TRBJ2-3; the junction holds 10 bases that match TRBD2. The DNA sequence is TGTGCCAGCAGCAGAGCGGGGGGGCTGGTTGTTTCTACAGATACGCAGTATTTT. Translated, this gives CASSRAGGLVVSTDTQYF.